This is a list of T cell receptor beta chains from one sample in a study of blood T cell repertoires in COVID-19. Sequencing used immunoSEQ multiplex PCR; TCRdb keeps in-frame clones, though not all of them. The sample yields about 160,000 clones, roughly 83% seen once. The sample was peripheral blood. These receptors all stem from a woman aged 60-70 years with acute or convalescent COVID-19. Both conserved end residues are part of each CDR3. D genes are given only for firm matches. Size values are once, few and many counts, or a class for expanded clones, and some rows have none.

clone_size: .
j_call: TRBJ1-3
d_call: .
v_call: TRBV5-4
cdr3_aa: CASSLRSEGPGNTIYF
cdr3_nt: TGTGCCAGCAGCCTGCGGTCGGAGGGGCCTGGAAACACCATATATTTT

clone_size: .
j_call: TRBJ1-2
d_call: .
v_call: TRBV18
cdr3_aa: CASSPYGQRANYGYTF
cdr3_nt: TGTGCCAGCTCGCCTTACGGACAGAGGGCTAACTATGGCTACACCTTC

clone_size: .
j_call: TRBJ1-1
d_call: TRBD1
v_call: TRBV16
cdr3_aa: CASSQQGARTEAFF
cdr3_nt: TGTGCCAGCAGCCAACAGGGGGCTCGGACTGAAGCTTTCTTT

clone_size: .
j_call: TRBJ2-7
d_call: TRBD1
v_call: TRBV28
cdr3_aa: CASRPGATGGLEQYF
cdr3_nt: TGTGCCAGCAGGCCGGGGGCGACAGGGGGCCTCGAGCAGTACTTC

clone_size: few
j_call: TRBJ1-6
d_call: .
v_call: TRBV7-2
cdr3_aa: CASSVDSVSYNSPLHF
cdr3_nt: TGTGCCAGCAGCGTAGACAGTGTCTCCTATAATTCACCCCTCCACTTT

clone_size: .
j_call: TRBJ2-3
d_call: TRBD2
v_call: TRBV20-1
cdr3_aa: CSASPLAGEGTDTQYF
cdr3_nt: TGCAGTGCTAGTCCACTAGCGGGGGAAGGAACAGATACGCAGTATTTT

clone_size: .
j_call: TRBJ2-4
d_call: .
v_call: TRBV10-1
cdr3_aa: CASSSPIRQAKNIQYF
cdr3_nt: TGCGCCAGCAGTAGCCCAATCAGACAGGCCAAAAACATTCAGTACTTC

clone_size: .
j_call: TRBJ2-1
d_call: .
v_call: TRBV5-3
cdr3_aa: CARSFLVPVYNEQFF
cdr3_nt: TGTGCCAGAAGCTTTTTAGTGCCTGTGTACAATGAGCAGTTCTTC

clone_size: .
j_call: TRBJ1-1
d_call: .
v_call: TRBV4-1
cdr3_aa: CASSRESRANTEAFF
cdr3_nt: TGCGCCAGCAGCCGTGAAAGCAGGGCTAACACTGAAGCTTTCTTT

clone_size: .
j_call: TRBJ2-7
d_call: TRBD1
v_call: TRBV5-4
cdr3_aa: CASRAGTGDGEQYF
cdr3_nt: TGTGCCAGCAGGGCTGGGACAGGGGATGGGGAGCAGTACTTC

clone_size: .
j_call: TRBJ1-2
d_call: TRBD1
v_call: TRBV4-3
cdr3_aa: CASSPNRGSNYGYTF
cdr3_nt: TGCGCCAGCAGCCCAAACAGGGGCTCTAACTATGGCTACACCTTC

clone_size: .
j_call: TRBJ2-5
d_call: .
v_call: TRBV5-1
cdr3_aa: CASSLVRGSQETQYF
cdr3_nt: TGCGCCAGCAGCTTGGTTCGGGGTTCCCAAGAGACCCAGTACTTC

clone_size: .
j_call: TRBJ2-2
d_call: TRBD2
v_call: TRBV3-1/TRBV3-2
cdr3_aa: CASQRGSTGELFF
cdr3_nt: TGTGCCAGCCAGCGGGGGTCCACCGGGGAGCTGTTTTTT

clone_size: .
j_call: TRBJ2-4
d_call: .
v_call: TRBV6-6
cdr3_aa: CASSEGDIQYF
cdr3_nt: TGTGCCAGCAGTGAGGGGGACATTCAGTACTTC

clone_size: .
j_call: TRBJ1-1
d_call: TRBD1
v_call: TRBV6-5
cdr3_aa: CASSRTGGGEAFF
cdr3_nt: TGTGCCAGCAGCCGGACAGGGGGGGGTGAAGCTTTCTTT

clone_size: .
j_call: TRBJ1-1
d_call: .
v_call: TRBV28
cdr3_aa: CATLLIERPSPKF
cdr3_nt: TGTGCCACTTTATTAATTGAGAGGCCCTCCCCGAAATTT

clone_size: once
j_call: TRBJ2-1
d_call: TRBD1
v_call: TRBV27
cdr3_aa: CASSIRTGGYEQFF
cdr3_nt: TGTGCCAGCAGTATTAGGACAGGGGGCTATGAGCAGTTCTTC

clone_size: .
j_call: TRBJ2-7
d_call: TRBD2
v_call: TRBV5-1
cdr3_aa: CASSLSGIVTYEQYF
cdr3_nt: TGCGCCAGCAGCTTGAGCGGGATCGTGACCTACGAGCAGTACTTC

clone_size: .
j_call: TRBJ2-1
d_call: .
v_call: TRBV4-1
cdr3_aa: CASSQGTTYNEQFF
cdr3_nt: TGCGCCAGCAGCCAAGGGACTACTTACAATGAGCAGTTCTTC

clone_size: few
j_call: TRBJ1-6
d_call: .
v_call: TRBV18
cdr3_aa: CASSRDISNNSPLHF
cdr3_nt: TGTGCCAGCTCCCGGGACATTTCGAATAATTCACCCCTCCACTTT

clone_size: .
j_call: TRBJ2-1
d_call: .
v_call: TRBV25-1
cdr3_aa: CASSERSGGYNEQFF
cdr3_nt: TGTGCCAGCAGTGAAAGGTCCGGGGGCTACAATGAGCAGTTCTTC

clone_size: .
j_call: TRBJ1-6
d_call: .
v_call: TRBV7-6
cdr3_aa: CASSLGAQWDSPLHF
cdr3_nt: TGTGCCAGCAGCTTAGGGGCCCAATGGGATTCACCCCTCCACTTT

clone_size: .
j_call: TRBJ1-1
d_call: TRBD1
v_call: TRBV19
cdr3_aa: CASRDRENTEAFF
cdr3_nt: TGTGCCAGTAGGGACAGGGAGAACACTGAAGCTTTCTTT

clone_size: .
j_call: TRBJ1-2
d_call: .
v_call: TRBV9
cdr3_aa: CASSAQAAGGMGYTF
cdr3_nt: TGTGCCAGCAGCGCACAGGCGGCGGGGGGAATGGGCTACACCTTC

clone_size: .
j_call: TRBJ1-2
d_call: TRBD1
v_call: TRBV20-1
cdr3_aa: CSPHHTGQATF
cdr3_nt: TGCAGTCCGCACCACACGGGACAGGCCACCTTC

clone_size: few
j_call: TRBJ1-1
d_call: .
v_call: TRBV6-5
cdr3_aa: CASSYSIGGGTEAFF
cdr3_nt: TGTGCCAGCAGTTACTCGATAGGAGGAGGGACTGAAGCTTTCTTT

clone_size: .
j_call: TRBJ2-7
d_call: .
v_call: TRBV3-1/TRBV3-2
cdr3_aa: CASSDTGSYEQYF
cdr3_nt: TGTGCCAGCAGCGATACAGGGTCCTACGAGCAGTACTTC

clone_size: .
j_call: TRBJ2-7
d_call: TRBD1
v_call: TRBV7-8
cdr3_aa: CASSPGSRDSRNYEQYF
cdr3_nt: TGTGCCAGCAGCCCAGGCAGCCGGGACAGTAGAAACTACGAGCAGTACTTC

clone_size: .
j_call: TRBJ1-2
d_call: .
v_call: TRBV5-6
cdr3_aa: CASSLRGNYGYTF
cdr3_nt: TGTGCCAGCAGCTTGCGAGGTAACTATGGCTACACCTTC

clone_size: .
j_call: TRBJ2-7
d_call: TRBD1
v_call: TRBV28
cdr3_aa: CASRLDRGPYEQYF
cdr3_nt: TGTGCCAGCAGACTAGACAGGGGTCCCTACGAGCAGTACTTC

clone_size: .
j_call: TRBJ1-6
d_call: TRBD1
v_call: TRBV2
cdr3_aa: CASSRDSYNSPLHF
cdr3_nt: TGTGCCAGCAGCCGGGACAGCTATAATTCACCCCTCCACTTT

clone_size: .
j_call: TRBJ2-7
d_call: TRBD1
v_call: TRBV5-5
cdr3_aa: CASSTRGQGIYEQYF
cdr3_nt: TGTGCCAGCAGCACAAGGGGACAGGGGATCTACGAGCAGTACTTC

clone_size: few
j_call: TRBJ1-5
d_call: TRBD1
v_call: TRBV5-1
cdr3_aa: CASSQDRWDQPQHF
cdr3_nt: TGCGCCAGCAGCCAGGACAGGTGGGATCAGCCCCAGCATTTT

clone_size: .
j_call: TRBJ2-2
d_call: TRBD1
v_call: TRBV24-1
cdr3_aa: CATSGTGGPGELFF
cdr3_nt: TGTGCCACCAGTGGTACAGGGGGACCCGGGGAGCTGTTTTTT

clone_size: .
j_call: TRBJ2-5
d_call: TRBD2
v_call: TRBV2
cdr3_aa: CASGLAGGPWETQYF
cdr3_nt: TGTGCCAGCGGTTTAGCGGGGGGGCCGTGGGAGACCCAGTACTTC

clone_size: .
j_call: TRBJ2-5
d_call: TRBD2
v_call: TRBV7-7
cdr3_aa: CASSLAGGFQETQYF
cdr3_nt: TGTGCTAGCAGCTTAGCGGGGGGATTCCAAGAGACCCAGTACTTC

clone_size: .
j_call: TRBJ2-5
d_call: TRBD1
v_call: TRBV5-6
cdr3_aa: CASSRLTGARQETQYF
cdr3_nt: TGTGCCAGCAGCCGACTGACAGGGGCGAGACAAGAGACCCAGTACTTC

clone_size: .
j_call: TRBJ1-2
d_call: .
v_call: TRBV2
cdr3_aa: CASSEEGNSAYYGYTF
cdr3_nt: TGTGCCAGCAGTGAAGAGGGGAACAGCGCCTACTATGGCTACACCTTC

clone_size: .
j_call: TRBJ2-2
d_call: TRBD1
v_call: TRBV3-1/TRBV3-2
cdr3_aa: CASSQGTGGQELFF
cdr3_nt: TGTGCCAGCAGCCAAGGGACAGGGGGACAAGAGCTGTTTTTT